The source of this T cell receptor (beta chain) is a study of CD8+ T cells in alopecia areata. Study overall: Tofacitinib was taken orally by treated patients, and the dose was 5 to 10 mg twice daily.

Study-level results: Compared with mice, patients displayed less clear TCR sharing, possibly for HLA-related reasons. Normal scalp showed lower clonality than lesional scalp, especially alopecia totalis/universalis.

Collected material from alopecia areata patients comprised lesional scalp punch biopsies and peripheral blood. Extracted RNA was reverse transcribed into cDNA, the sequencing template. Assay used: immunoSEQ multiplex PCR; TCRdb lists only in-frame clones, some missing. Found here are hundreds of thousands of clones, around two thirds of them singletons; the top ten hold more than 0.95%. To note about this clone: Its antigen is currently unknown.

This TCR came from a human donor with alopecia areata. The material was CD4+ T cells sorted from blood, obtained at week 0.

The CDR3 here is CASSPETGYGYTF. The CDR3 nucleotides read TGCGCCAGCAGCCCGGAGACGGGGTATGGCTACACCTTC. The gene calls are TRBV4-1 and TRBJ1-2; no clear D. The germline gives CDR1 MGHRA, CDR2 YSYEKL. CDR3 length equals 13 residues. Trimming left V 4 bases short and J 5 bases short, with 11 bases between.